This record looks at one T cell receptor beta chain sequence and its context. This sample is drawn from a study of shared clonotypes between healthy human individuals. CDR1 and CDR2 from the germline V gene are SGDLS and YYNGEE. The length of the CDR3 is 14 residues. Trimming took off 2 bases at V and 2 bases at J, with 8 bases between the two ends. Clones were sequenced by immunoSEQ multiplex PCR, and TCRdb holds only the in-frame ones, with some missing. The profile shows over a million clones, around 82% of them singletons. The receptor was isolated from a man aged 18 to 30 in good health. Some clones in this sample may be carry-over from other donors' samples. V gene TRBV9 combines with J gene TRBJ2-1, with TRBD2 as a possible D gene (6 bases). Material for sequencing was memory CD4+ T cells from PBMCs. Subset meaning: CD45RA-negative fraction. DNA of the CDR3: TGTGCCAGCAGCGTCGGACTAACCTACAATGAGCAGTTCTTC. Translation: CASSVGLTYNEQFF.